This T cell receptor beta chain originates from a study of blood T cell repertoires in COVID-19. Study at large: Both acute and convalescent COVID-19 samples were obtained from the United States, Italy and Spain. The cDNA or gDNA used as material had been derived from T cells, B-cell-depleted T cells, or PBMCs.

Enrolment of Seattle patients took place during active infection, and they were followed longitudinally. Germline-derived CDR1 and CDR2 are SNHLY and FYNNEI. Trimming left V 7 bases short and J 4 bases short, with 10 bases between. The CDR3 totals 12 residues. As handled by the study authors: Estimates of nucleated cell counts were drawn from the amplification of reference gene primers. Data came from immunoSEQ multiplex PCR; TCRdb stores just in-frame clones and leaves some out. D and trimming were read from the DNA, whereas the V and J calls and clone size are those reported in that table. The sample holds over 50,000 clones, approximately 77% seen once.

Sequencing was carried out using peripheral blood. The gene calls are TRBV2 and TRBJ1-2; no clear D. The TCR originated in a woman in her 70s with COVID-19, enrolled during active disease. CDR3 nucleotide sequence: TGTGCCAGCACGGGGAATAGCTATGGCTACACCTTC. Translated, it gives CASTGNSYGYTF.